This TCR beta chain was recovered during a study of blood T cell repertoires in COVID-19. At the level of the study: Italy, Spain and the United States were the sources of the convalescent and acute COVID-19 samples. Nucleic acid was either cDNA or gDNA, and it came from T cells, B-cell-depleted T cells, or PBMCs.

There are 22 residues in the CDR3. The trim removed 2 bases at V and 0 bases at J, leaving 13 bases unmatched. Germline CDR1 LGHNA, CDR2 YNFKEQ. Authors' data handling: Reference gene primer amplification yielded estimated nucleated cell counts. Profiled with immunoSEQ multiplex PCR; TCRdb holds only in-frame clones, not every one. Clone size and the V and J calls come from that table; the DNA yielded D and trimming. The profile covers approximately 200,000 clones, with roughly 90% appearing a single time and roughly 2% taken by the ten largest. The chain is built from TRBV4-2 and TRBJ2-1, with TRBD2 identical over 16 bases. The clonotype was recovered from a man aged 35-49 years with active or convalescent COVID-19. The sequenced sample was peripheral blood. CDR3 coding DNA: TGTGCCAGCAGCCAACTGGGACTAGCGGGAGGGCCTCAGACGAGCTCCTACAATGAGCAGTTCTTC. Its translation is CASSQLGLAGGPQTSSYNEQFF.